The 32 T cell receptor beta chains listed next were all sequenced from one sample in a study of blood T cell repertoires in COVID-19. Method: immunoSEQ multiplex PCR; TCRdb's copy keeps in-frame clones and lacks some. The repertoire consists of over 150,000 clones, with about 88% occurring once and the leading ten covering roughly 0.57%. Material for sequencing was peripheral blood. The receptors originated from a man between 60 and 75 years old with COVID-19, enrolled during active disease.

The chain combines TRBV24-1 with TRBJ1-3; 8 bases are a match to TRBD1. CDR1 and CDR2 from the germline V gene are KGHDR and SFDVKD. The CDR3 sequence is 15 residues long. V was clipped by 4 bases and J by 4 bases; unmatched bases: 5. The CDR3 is CATSDYGQGGNTIYF. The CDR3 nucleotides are TGTGCCACCAGTGACTATGGACAGGGAGGAAACACCATATATTTT.

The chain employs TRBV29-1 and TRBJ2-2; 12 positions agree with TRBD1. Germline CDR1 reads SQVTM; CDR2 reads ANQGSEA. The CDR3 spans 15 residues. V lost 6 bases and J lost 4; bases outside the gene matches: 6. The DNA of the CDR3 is TGCAGCGTGAGGGACAGGGGGCCCGTCACCGGGGAGCTGTTTTTT. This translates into CSVRDRGPVTGELFF.

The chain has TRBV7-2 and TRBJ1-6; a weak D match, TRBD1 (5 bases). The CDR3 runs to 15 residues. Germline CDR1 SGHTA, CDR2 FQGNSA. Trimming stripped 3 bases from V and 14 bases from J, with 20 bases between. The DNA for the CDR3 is TGTGCCAGCAGCTTGATTACAGGTCCTTTGAAAACCCTCCACTTT. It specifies CASSLITGPLKTLHF.

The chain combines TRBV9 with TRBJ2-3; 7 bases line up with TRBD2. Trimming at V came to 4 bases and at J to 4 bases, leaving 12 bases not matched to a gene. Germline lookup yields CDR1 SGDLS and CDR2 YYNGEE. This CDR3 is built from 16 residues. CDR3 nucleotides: TGTGCCAGCAGCCCGAGATGGGCGGGGGTGGCAGATACGCAGTATTTT. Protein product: CASSPRWAGVADTQYF.

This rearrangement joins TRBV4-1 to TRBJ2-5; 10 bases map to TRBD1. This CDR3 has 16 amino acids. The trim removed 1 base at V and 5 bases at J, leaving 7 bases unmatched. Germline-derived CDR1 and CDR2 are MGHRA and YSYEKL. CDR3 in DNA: TGCGCCAGCAGCCAAGTTGACAGGGGGCTAGGGGAGACCCAGTACTTC. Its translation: CASSQVDRGLGETQYF.

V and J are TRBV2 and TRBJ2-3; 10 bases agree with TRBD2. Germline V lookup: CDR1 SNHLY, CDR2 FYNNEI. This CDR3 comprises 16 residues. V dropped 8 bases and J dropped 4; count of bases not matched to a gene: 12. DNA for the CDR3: TGTGCCAGCCCTTCCCCACTAGCGGGGCATCCAGATACGCAGTATTTT. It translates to CASPSPLAGHPDTQYF. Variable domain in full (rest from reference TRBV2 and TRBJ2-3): EPEVTQTPSHQVTQMGQEVILRCVPISNHLYFYWYRQILGQKVEFLVSFYNNEISEKSEIFDDQFSVERPDGSNFTLKIRSTKLEDSAMYFCASPSPLAGHPDTQYFGPGTRLTVL.

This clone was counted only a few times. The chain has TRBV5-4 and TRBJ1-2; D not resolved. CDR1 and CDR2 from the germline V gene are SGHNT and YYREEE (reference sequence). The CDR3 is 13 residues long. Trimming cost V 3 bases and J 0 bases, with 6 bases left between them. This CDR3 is CASSSQSNYGYTF. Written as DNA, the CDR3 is TGTGCCAGCAGCTCACAGTCTAACTATGGCTACACCTTC.

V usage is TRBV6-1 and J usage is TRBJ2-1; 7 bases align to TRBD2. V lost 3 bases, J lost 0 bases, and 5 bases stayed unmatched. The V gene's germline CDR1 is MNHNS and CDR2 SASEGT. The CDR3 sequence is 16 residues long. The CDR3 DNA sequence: TGTGCCAGCAGTGAGTGGCGGGGGTCCTCCTACAATGAGCAGTTCTTC. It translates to CASSEWRGSSYNEQFF.

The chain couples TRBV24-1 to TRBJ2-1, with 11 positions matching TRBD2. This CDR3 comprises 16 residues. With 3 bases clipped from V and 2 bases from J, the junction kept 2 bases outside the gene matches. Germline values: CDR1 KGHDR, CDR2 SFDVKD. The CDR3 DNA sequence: TGTGCCACCAGTGATAATAGCGGGAGGGCCTACAATGAGCAGTTCTTC. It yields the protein CATSDNSGRAYNEQFF.

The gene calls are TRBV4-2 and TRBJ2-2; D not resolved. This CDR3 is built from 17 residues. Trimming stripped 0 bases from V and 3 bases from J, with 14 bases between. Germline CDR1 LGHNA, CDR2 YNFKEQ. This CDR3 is CASSQDKVEVDTGELFF. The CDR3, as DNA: TGTGCCAGCAGCCAAGATAAGGTCGAGGTGGACACCGGGGAGCTGTTTTTT.

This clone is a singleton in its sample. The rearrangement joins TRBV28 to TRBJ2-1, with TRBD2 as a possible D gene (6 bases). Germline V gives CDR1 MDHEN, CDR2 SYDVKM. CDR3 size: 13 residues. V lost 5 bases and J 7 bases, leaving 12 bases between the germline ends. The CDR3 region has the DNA TGTGCCAGCAGTCTCTCAGCGGGTAATGAGCAGTTCTTC. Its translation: CASSLSAGNEQFF.

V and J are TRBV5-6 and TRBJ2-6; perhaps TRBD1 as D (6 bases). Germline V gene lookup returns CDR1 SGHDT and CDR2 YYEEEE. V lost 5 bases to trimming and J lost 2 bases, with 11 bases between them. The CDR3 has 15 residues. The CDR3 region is CASRSGVPGANVLTF. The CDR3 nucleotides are TGTGCCAGCAGATCAGGGGTACCTGGGGCCAACGTCCTGACTTTC.

CDR3 nucleotide sequence: TGTGCCACCAGCATGATCGGTTCCAATTCACCCCTCCACTTT. This encodes CATSMIGSNSPLHF. The rearrangement links TRBV15 to TRBJ1-6; D unclear. The germline gives CDR1 LNHNV, CDR2 YYDKDF (reference sequence). Between the trimmed V and J ends, which lost 4 bases and 7 bases, there was a span of 11 bases. The CDR3 is 14 residues long.

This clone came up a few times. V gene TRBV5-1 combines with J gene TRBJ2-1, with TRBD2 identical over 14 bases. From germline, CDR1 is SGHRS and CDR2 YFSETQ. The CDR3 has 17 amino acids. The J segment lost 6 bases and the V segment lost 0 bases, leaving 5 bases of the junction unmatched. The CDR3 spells CASSLAPTSGGANEQFF. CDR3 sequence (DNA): TGCGCCAGCAGCTTGGCCCCGACTAGCGGGGGGGCCAATGAGCAGTTCTTC.

The CDR3 coding sequence is TGTGCCAGCAGCCTAGCTGGTGGACAGGGGCATCAGCCCCAGCATTTT. This gives the protein CASSLAGGQGHQPQHF. The chain couples TRBV27 to TRBJ1-5; 9 bases match TRBD1. The CDR3 consists of 16 residues. Germline CDR1 is MNHEY and CDR2 is SMNVEV (reference sequence). The junction had 11 bases not matched to a gene; V was cut back by 6 bases and J by 5 bases.

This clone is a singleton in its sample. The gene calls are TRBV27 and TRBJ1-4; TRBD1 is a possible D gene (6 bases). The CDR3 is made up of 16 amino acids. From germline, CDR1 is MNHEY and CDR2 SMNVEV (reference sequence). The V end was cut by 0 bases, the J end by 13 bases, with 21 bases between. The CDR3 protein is CASSLSPGTPQKILFF. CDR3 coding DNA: TGTGCCAGCAGTTTATCCCCCGGGACACCCCAAAAAATACTGTTTTTT.

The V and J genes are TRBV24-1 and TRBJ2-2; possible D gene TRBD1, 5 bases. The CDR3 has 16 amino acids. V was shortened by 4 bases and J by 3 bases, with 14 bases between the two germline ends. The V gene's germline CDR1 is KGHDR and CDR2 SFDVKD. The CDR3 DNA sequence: TGTGCCACCAGTGACCTTGGTGGGGCCGACACCGGGGAGCTGTTTTTT. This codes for CATSDLGGADTGELFF.

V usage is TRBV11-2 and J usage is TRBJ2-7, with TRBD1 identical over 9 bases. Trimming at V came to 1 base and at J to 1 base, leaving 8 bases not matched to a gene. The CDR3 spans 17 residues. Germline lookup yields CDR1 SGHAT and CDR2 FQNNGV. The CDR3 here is CASSLGYTGGASYEQYF. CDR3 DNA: TGTGCCAGCAGCTTAGGTTATACAGGGGGCGCGTCCTACGAGCAGTACTTC. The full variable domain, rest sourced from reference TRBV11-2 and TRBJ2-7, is EAGVAQSPRYKIIEKRQSVAFWCNPISGHATLYWYQQILGQGPKLLIQFQNNGVVDDSQLPKDRFSAERLKGVDSTLKIQPAKLEDSAVYLCASSLGYTGGASYEQYFGPGTRLTVT.

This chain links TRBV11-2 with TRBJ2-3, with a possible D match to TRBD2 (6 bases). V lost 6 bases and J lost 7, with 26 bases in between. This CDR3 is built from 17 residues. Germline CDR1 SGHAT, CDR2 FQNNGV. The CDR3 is CASRAPFRDWFSNTQYF. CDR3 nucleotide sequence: TGTGCCAGCAGGGCCCCGTTTCGGGACTGGTTTTCGAATACGCAGTATTTT.

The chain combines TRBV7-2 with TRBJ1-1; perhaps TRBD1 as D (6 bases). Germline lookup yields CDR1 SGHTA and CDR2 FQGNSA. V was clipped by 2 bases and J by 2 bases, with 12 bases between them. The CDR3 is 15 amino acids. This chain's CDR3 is CASSLFRTANTEAFF. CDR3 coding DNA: TGTGCCAGCAGCTTATTTAGGACAGCTAACACTGAAGCTTTCTTT.

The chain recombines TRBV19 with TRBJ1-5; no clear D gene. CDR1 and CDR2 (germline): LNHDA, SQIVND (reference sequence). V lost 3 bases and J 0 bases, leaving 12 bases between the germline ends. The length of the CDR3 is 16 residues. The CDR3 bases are TGTGCCAGTAGTATGTCGCAGGCTTATAGCAATCAGCCCCAGCATTTT. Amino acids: CASSMSQAYSNQPQHF.

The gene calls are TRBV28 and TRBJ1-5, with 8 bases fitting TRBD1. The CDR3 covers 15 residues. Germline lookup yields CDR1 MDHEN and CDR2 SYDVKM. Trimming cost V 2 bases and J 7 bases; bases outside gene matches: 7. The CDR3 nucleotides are TGTGCCAGCAGTTTACCCCAGGGGGCCGGGCAGCCCCAGCATTTT. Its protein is CASSLPQGAGQPQHF.

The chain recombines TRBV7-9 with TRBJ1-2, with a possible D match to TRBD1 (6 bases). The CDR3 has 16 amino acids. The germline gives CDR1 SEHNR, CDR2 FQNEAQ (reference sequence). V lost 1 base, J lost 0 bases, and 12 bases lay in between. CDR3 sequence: CASSLGGGQSNYGYTF. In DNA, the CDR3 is TGTGCCAGCAGCTTAGGAGGCGGACAGTCTAACTATGGCTACACCTTC.

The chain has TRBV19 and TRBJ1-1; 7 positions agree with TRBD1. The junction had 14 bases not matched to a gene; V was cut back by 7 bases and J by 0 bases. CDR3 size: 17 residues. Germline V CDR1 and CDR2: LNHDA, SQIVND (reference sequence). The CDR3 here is CASNLNQGVLVNTEAFF. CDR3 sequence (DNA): TGTGCCAGTAACCTCAATCAGGGGGTTCTCGTGAACACTGAAGCTTTCTTT.

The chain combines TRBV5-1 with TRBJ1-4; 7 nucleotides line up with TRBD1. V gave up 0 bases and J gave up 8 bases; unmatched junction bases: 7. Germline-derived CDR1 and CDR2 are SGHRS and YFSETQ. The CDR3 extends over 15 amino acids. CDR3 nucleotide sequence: TGCGCCAGCAGCTTGGCAGGGGGGTATGGGGAAAAACTGTTTTTT. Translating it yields CASSLAGGYGEKLFF.

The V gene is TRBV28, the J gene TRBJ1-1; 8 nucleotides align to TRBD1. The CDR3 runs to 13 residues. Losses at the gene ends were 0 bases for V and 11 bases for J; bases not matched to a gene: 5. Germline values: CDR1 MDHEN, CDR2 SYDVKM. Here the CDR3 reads CASSLWQGQAAFF. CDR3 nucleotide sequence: TGTGCCAGCAGTTTATGGCAGGGACAGGCCGCTTTCTTT. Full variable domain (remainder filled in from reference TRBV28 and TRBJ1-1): DVKVTQSSRYLVKRTGEKVFLECVQDMDHENMFWYRQDPGLGLRLIYFSYDVKMKEKGDIPEGYSVSREKKERFSLILESASTNQTSMYLCASSLWQGQAAFFGQGTRLTVV.

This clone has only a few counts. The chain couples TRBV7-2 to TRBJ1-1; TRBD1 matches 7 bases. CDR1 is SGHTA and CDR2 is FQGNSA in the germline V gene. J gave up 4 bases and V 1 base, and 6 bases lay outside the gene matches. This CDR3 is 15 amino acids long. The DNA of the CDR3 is TGTGCCAGCAGCTTAGTAAGGGGGCAAGTCACTGAAGCTTTCTTT. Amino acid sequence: CASSLVRGQVTEAFF.

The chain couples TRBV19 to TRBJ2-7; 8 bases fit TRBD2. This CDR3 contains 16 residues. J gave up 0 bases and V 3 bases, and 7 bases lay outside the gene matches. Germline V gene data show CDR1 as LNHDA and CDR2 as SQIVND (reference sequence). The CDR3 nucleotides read TGTGCCAGTAGTATGCATAGCGGGAAGAGCTCCTACGAGCAGTACTTC. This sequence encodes CASSMHSGKSSYEQYF.

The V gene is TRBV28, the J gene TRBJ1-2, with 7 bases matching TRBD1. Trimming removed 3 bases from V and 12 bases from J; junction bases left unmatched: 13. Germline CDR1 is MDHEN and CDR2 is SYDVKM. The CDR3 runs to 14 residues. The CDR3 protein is CASSFSDDRARDTF. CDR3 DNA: TGTGCCAGCAGTTTCTCCGACGACAGGGCCCGGGACACCTTC.

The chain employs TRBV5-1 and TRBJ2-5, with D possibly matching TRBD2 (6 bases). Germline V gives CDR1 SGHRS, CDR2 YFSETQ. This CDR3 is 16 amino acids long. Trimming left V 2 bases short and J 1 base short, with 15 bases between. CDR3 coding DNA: TGCGCCAGCAGCTTAGAAGCCTTAGCGGCCCAAGAGACCCAGTACTTC. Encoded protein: CASSLEALAAQETQYF.

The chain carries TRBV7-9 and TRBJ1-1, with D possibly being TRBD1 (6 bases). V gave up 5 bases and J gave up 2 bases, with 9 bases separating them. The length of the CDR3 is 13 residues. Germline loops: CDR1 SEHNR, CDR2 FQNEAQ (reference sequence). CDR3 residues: CASSPQGNTEAFF. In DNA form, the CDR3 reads TGTGCCAGCAGCCCACAGGGTAACACTGAAGCTTTCTTT.

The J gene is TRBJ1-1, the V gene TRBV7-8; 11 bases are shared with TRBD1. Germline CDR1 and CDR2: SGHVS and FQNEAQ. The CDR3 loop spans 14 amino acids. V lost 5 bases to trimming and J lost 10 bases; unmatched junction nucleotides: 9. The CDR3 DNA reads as TGTGCCAGCAGCCTTTCTGGACAGGGGGCGCGAGCTTTCTTT. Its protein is CASSLSGQGARAFF. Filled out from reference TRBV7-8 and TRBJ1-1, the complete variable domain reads GAGVSQSPRYKVAKRGQDVALRCDPISGHVSLFWYQQALGQGPEFLTYFQNEAQLDKSGLPSDRFFAERPEGSVSTLKIQRTQQEDSAVYLCASSLSGQGARAFFGQGTRLTVV.